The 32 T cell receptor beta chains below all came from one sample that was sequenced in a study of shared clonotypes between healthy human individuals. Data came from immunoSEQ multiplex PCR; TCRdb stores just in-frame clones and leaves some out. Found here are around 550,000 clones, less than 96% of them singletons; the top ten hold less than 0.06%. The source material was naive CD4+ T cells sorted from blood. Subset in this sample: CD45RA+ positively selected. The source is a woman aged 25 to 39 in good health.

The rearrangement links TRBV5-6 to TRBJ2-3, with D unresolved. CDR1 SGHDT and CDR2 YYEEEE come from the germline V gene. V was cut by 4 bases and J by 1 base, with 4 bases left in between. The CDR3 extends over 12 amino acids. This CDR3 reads CASSTRTDTQYF. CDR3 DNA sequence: TGTGCCAGCAGCACCCGCACAGATACGCAGTATTTT.

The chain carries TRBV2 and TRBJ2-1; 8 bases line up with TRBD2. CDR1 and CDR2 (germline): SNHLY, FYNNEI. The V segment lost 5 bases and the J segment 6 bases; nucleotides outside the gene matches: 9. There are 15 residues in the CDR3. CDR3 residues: CASSSTGTRANEQFF. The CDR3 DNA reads TGTGCCAGCAGTAGTACCGGGACTAGGGCCAATGAGCAGTTCTTC.

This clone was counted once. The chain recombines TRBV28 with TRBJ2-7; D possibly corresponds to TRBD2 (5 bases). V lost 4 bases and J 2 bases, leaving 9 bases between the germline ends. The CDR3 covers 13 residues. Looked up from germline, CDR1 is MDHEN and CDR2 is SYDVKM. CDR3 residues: CASSSRVPYEQYF. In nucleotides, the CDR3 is TGTGCCAGCAGTTCGAGGGTTCCCTACGAGCAGTACTTC.

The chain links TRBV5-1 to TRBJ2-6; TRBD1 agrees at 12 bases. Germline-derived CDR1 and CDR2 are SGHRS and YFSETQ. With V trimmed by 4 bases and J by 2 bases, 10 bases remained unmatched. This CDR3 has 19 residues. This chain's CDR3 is CASSIAPGQGAAGANVLTF. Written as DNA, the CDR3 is TGCGCCAGCAGCATCGCTCCGGGACAGGGGGCAGCTGGGGCCAACGTCCTGACTTTC.

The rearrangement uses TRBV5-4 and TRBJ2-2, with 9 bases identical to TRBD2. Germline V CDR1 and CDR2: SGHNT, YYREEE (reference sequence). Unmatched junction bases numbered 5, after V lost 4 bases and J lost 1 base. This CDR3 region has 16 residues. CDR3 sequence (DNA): TGTGCCAGCAGCCTCCTGACTAGCGGGAACACCGGGGAGCTGTTTTTT. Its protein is CASSLLTSGNTGELFF.

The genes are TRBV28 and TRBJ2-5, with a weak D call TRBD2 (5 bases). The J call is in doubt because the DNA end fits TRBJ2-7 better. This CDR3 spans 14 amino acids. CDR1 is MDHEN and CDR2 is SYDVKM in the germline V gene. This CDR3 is CASRPGRESYEQYF. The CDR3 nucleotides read TGTGCCAGCAGGCCCGGCCGGGAAAGCTACGAGCAGTACTTC.

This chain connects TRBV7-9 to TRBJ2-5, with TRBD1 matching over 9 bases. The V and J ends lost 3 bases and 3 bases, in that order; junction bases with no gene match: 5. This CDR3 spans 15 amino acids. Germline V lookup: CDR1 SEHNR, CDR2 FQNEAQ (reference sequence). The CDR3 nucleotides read TGTGCCAGCAGCTTGCCACAGGGGGCCGAAGAGACCCAGTACTTC. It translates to CASSLPQGAEETQYF.

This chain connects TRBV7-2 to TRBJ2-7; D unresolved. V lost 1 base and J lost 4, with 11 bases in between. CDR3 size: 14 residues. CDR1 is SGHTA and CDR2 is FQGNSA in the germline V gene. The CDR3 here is CASSLDIMGYEQYF. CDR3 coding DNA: TGTGCCAGCAGCTTAGATATTATGGGTTACGAGCAGTACTTC.

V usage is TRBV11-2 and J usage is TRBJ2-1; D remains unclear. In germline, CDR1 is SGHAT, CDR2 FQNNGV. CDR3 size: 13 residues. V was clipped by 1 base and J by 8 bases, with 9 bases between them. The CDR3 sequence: CASSLGLVDEQFF. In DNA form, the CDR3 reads TGTGCCAGCAGCTTAGGACTCGTCGATGAGCAGTTCTTC.

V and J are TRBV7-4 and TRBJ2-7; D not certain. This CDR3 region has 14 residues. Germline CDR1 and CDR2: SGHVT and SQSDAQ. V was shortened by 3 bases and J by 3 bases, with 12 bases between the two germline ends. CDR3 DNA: TGTGCCAGCAGCTTTACCTCGGTCCGCTACGAGCAGTACTTC. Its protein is CASSFTSVRYEQYF.

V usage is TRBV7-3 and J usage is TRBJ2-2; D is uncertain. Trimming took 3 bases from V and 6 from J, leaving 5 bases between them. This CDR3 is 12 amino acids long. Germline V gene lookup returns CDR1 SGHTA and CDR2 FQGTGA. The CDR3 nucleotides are TGTGCCAGCAGCTTCTACTCCGGGGAGCTGTTTTTT. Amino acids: CASSFYSGELFF.

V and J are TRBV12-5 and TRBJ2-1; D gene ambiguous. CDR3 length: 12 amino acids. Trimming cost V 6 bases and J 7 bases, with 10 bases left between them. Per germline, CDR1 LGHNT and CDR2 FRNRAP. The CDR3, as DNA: TGTGCTAGTGGCCCAGACCGAAATGAGCAGTTCTTC. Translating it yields CASGPDRNEQFF.

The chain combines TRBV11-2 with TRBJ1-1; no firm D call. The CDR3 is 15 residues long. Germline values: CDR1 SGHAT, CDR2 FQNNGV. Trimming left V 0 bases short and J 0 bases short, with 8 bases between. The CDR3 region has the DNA TGTGCCAGCAGCTTAGAAGCCGGTTTGAACACTGAAGCTTTCTTT. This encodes CASSLEAGLNTEAFF.

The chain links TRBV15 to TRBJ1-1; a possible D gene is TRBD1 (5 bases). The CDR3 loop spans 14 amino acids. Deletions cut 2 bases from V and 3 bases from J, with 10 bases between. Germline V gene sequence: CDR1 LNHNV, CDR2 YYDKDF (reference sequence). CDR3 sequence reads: CATSRQGADTEAFF. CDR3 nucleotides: TGTGCCACCAGCAGACAGGGCGCGGACACTGAAGCTTTCTTT.

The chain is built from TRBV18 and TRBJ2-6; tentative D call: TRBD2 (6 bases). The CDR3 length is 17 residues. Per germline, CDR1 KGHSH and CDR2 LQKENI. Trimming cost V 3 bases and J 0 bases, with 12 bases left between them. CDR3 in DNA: TGTGCCAGCTCACCTCGGGACTCCCCCTCTGGGGCCAACGTCCTGACTTTC. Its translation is CASSPRDSPSGANVLTF. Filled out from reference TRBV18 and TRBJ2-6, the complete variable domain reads NAGVMQNPRHLVRRRGQEARLRCSPMKGHSHVYWYRQLPEEGLKFMVYLQKENIIDESGMPKERFSAEFPKEGPSILRIQQVVRGDSAAYFCASSPRDSPSGANVLTFGAGSRLTVL.

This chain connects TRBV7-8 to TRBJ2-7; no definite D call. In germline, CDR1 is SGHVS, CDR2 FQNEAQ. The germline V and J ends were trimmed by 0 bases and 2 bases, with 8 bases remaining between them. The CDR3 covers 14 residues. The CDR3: CASSLASQAYEQYF. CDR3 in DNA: TGTGCCAGCAGCTTAGCTTCCCAGGCCTACGAGCAGTACTTC.

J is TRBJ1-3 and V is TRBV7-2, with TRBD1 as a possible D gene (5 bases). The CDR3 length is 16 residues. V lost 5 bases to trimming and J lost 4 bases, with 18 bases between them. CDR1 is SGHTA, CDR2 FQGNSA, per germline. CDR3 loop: CASSPEPAGGGNTIYF. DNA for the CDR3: TGTGCCAGCAGCCCAGAACCCGCCGGGGGAGGAAACACCATATATTTT.

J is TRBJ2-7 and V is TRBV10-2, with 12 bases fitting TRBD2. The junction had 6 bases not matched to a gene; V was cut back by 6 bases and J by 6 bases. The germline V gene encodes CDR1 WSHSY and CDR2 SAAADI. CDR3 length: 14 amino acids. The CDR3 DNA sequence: TGCGCCAGCAGGATGACTAGCGGGAGAGGCGAGCAGTACTTC. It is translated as CASRMTSGRGEQYF.

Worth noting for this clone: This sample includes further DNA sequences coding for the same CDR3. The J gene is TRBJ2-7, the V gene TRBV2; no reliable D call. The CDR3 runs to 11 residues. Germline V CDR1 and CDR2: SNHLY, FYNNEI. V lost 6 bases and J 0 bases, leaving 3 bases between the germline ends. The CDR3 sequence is CASSGSYEQYF. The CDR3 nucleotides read TGTGCCAGCAGCGGCTCCTACGAGCAGTACTTC.

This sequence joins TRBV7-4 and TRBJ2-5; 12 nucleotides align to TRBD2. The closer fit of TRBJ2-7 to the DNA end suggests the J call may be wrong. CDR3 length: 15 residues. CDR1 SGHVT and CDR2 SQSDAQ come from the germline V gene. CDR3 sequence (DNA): TGTGCCAGCAGCCCCGGGACTAGCGGGCCCTACGAGCAGTACTTC. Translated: CASSPGTSGPYEQYF.

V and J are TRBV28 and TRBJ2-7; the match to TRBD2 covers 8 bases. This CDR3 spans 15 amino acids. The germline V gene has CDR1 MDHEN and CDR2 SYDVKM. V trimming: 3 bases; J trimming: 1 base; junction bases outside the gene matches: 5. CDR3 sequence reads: CASSFGAGGSYEQYF. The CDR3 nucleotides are TGTGCCAGCAGTTTTGGGGCGGGAGGTTCCTACGAGCAGTACTTC.

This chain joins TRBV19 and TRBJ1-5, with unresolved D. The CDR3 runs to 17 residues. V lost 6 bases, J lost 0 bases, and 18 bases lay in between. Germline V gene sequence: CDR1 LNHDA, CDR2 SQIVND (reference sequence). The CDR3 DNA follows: TGTGCCAGTAGGAGCGGGGAACCCCTATATAGCAATCAGCCCCAGCATTTT. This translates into CASRSGEPLYSNQPQHF.

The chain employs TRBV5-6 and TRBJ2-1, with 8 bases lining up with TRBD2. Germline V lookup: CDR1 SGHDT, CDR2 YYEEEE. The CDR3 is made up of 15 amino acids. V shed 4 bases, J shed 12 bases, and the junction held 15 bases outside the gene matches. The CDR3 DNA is TGTGCCAGCAGCCAGTTAGCGGGGCTCTTTATTGGGCAGTTCTTC. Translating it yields CASSQLAGLFIGQFF.

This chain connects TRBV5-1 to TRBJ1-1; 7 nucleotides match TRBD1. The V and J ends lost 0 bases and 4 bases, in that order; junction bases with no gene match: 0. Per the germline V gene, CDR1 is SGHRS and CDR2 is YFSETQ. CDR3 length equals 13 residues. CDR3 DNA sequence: TGCGCCAGCAGCTTGGAGGGGGCCACTGAAGCTTTCTTT. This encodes CASSLEGATEAFF.

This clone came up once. CDR3 DNA: TGTGCCAGCTCACTTCTCATGACAGGCTCTGGGGAGCAGTTCTTC. It yields the protein CASSLLMTGSGEQFF. The rearrangement joins TRBV18 to TRBJ2-1; TRBD1 is a possible D gene (6 bases). Trimming took 4 bases from V and 10 from J, leaving 20 bases between them. The germline gives CDR1 KGHSH, CDR2 LQKENI. The CDR3 contains 15 residues.

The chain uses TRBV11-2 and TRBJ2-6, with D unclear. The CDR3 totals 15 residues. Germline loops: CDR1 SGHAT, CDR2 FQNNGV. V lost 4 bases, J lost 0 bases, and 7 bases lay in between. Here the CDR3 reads CASSSTNSGANVLTF. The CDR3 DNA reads TGTGCCAGCAGCTCCACTAACTCTGGGGCCAACGTCCTGACTTTC.

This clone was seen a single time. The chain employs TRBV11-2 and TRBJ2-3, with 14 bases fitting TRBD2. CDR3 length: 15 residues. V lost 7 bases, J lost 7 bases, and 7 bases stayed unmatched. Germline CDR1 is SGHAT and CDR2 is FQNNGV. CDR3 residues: CASTWGTSGRYTQYF. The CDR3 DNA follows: TGTGCCAGCACCTGGGGGACTAGCGGGAGATATACGCAGTATTTT.

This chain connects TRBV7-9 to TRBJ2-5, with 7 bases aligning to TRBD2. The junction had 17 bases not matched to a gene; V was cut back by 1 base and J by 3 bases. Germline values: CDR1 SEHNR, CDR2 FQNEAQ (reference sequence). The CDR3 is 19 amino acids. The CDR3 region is CASSLGLLPRGSKKETQYF. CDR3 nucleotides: TGTGCCAGCAGCTTAGGTCTCCTTCCCCGCGGGAGTAAAAAAGAGACCCAGTACTTC.

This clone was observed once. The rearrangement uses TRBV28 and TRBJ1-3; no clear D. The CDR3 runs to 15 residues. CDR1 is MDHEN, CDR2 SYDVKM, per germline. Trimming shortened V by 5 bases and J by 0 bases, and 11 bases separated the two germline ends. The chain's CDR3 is CASSGRDRSGNTIYF. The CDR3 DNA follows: TGTGCCAGCAGTGGGCGGGATCGCTCTGGAAACACCATATATTTT.

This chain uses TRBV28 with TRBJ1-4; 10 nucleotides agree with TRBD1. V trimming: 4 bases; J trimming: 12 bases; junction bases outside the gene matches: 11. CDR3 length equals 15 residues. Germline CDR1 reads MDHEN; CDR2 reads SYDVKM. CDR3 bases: TGTGCCAGCAGTTGGTTTTTTGGACAGGGGGAGCAACTGTTTTTT. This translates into CASSWFFGQGEQLFF.

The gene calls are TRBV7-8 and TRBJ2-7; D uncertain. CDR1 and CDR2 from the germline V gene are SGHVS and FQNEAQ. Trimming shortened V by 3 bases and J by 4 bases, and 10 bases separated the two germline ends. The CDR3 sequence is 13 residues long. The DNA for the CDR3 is TGTGCCAGCAGCTTCCCCCCCGAGTACGAGCAGTACTTC. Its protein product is CASSFPPEYEQYF. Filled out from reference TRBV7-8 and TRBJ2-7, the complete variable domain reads GAGVSQSPRYKVAKRGQDVALRCDPISGHVSLFWYQQALGQGPEFLTYFQNEAQLDKSGLPSDRFFAERPEGSVSTLKIQRTQQEDSAVYLCASSFPPEYEQYFGPGTRLTVT.

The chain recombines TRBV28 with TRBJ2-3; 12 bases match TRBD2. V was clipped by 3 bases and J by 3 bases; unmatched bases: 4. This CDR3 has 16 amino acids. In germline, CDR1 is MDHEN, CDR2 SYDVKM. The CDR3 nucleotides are TGTGCCAGCAGTTTTGGGCTAGCGGGAGGGACAGATACGCAGTATTTT. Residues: CASSFGLAGGTDTQYF.